The 19 T cell receptor beta chains below all came from one sample that was sequenced in a study of CD8 T cells in Susac syndrome. The authors reverse transcribed about 0.5 to 1 ug RNA with random hexamers. TCRdb processed the immunoSEQ multiplex PCR reads anew with MiXCR; each CDR3 protein has one entry. This table holds around 190,000 distinct CDR3 sequences, approximately 96% found once. Sample: CD8+ T cells from PBMCs. These receptors were collected from a human donor with multiple sclerosis.

The rearrangement uses TRBV27 and TRBJ2-5; TRBD2 matches 8 bases. The CDR3 spans 14 residues. From germline, CDR1 is MNHEY and CDR2 SMNVEV (reference sequence). V gave up 8 bases and J gave up 5 bases; unmatched junction bases: 10. As DNA, the CDR3 is TGTGCCAGCGGGATAGCGGGATGGGGGGAGACCCAGTACTTC. Translating gives CASGIAGWGETQYF.

The chain couples TRBV7-9 to TRBJ2-7; TRBD2 aligns across 10 bases. V was clipped by 5 bases and J by 3 bases; unmatched bases: 19. The germline V gene has CDR1 SEHNR and CDR2 FQNEAQ (reference sequence). The CDR3 extends over 19 amino acids. CDR3 region: CASSPTRSWLAGDIYEQYF. DNA of the CDR3: TGTGCCAGCAGCCCAACCCGGAGCTGGCTAGCGGGAGATATCTACGAGCAGTACTTC.

The gene calls are TRBV20-1 and TRBJ1-2, with TRBD1 identical over 7 bases. Trimming removed 1 base from V and 7 bases from J; junction bases left unmatched: 9. In germline, CDR1 is DFQATT, CDR2 SNEGSKA (reference sequence). The CDR3 consists of 14 residues. The CDR3 reads CSARGQRQGLGYTF. As DNA, the CDR3 is TGCAGTGCTAGAGGTCAGAGACAGGGTCTTGGCTACACCTTC.

This chain connects TRBV9 to TRBJ2-2; D remains unclear. The length of the CDR3 is 13 residues. Trimming removed 3 bases from V and 6 bases from J, with 9 bases in between. CDR1 is SGDLS and CDR2 is YYNGEE in the germline V gene. The CDR3 DNA reads TGTGCCAGCAGCGGTAGGCCCGCCGGGGAGCTGTTTTTT. This translates into CASSGRPAGELFF.

The rearrangement links TRBV4-2 to TRBJ2-2; perhaps TRBD1 as D (6 bases). This CDR3 is built from 15 residues. CDR1 is LGHNA, CDR2 YNFKEQ, per germline. Trimming pared 7 bases from V and 3 bases from J, leaving 15 bases between. CDR3 residues: CASTLRGKDTGELFF. In DNA form, the CDR3 reads TGTGCCAGCACCCTGAGGGGGAAAGACACCGGGGAGCTGTTTTTT.

The V and J genes are TRBV2 and TRBJ2-1; possible D gene TRBD2, 5 bases. The germline CDR1 and CDR2 sequences are SNHLY and FYNNEI. The CDR3 runs 13 residues. Between the trimmed V and J ends, which lost 7 bases and 5 bases, there was a span of 12 bases. Here the CDR3 reads CASKPSIDNEQFF. The CDR3 bases are TGTGCCAGCAAGCCTAGCATCGACAATGAGCAGTTCTTC.

This clonotype was detected once. This rearrangement joins TRBV29-1 to TRBJ2-1; D is possibly TRBD1 (5 bases). The CDR3 extends over 13 amino acids. Trimming removed 1 base at V and 7 bases at J, with 11 bases between. Germline CDR1 reads SQVTM; CDR2 reads ANQGSEA. The DNA of the CDR3 is TGCAGCGTTGAAGGGGGCCTAAGGAATGAGCAGTTCTTC. Its translation: CSVEGGLRNEQFF.

The chain joins TRBV15 to TRBJ1-1; D uncertain. Trimming took off 3 bases at V and 4 bases at J, with 9 bases between the two ends. There are 13 residues in the CDR3. CDR1 and CDR2 (germline): LNHNV, YYDKDF (reference sequence). Here the CDR3 DNA reads TGTGCCACCAGCAGTCGATGGAGCACTGAAGCTTTCTTT. Its translation is CATSSRWSTEAFF.

The chain joins TRBV12-3 or TRBV12-4 to TRBJ1-5, with D possibly being TRBD1 (6 bases). This CDR3 is built from 15 residues. The V gene lost 7 bases and the J gene lost 4 bases, with 17 bases spanning the gap. In DNA, the CDR3 is TGTGCCAGCACCCCGTGGGGGGGCGCGAATCAGCCCCAGCATTTT. Its translation is CASTPWGGANQPQHF.

The rearrangement uses TRBV24-1 and TRBJ2-2; the D is unclear. The V gene's germline CDR1 is KGHDR and CDR2 SFDVKD. The V gene lost 1 base and the J gene lost 2 bases, with 19 bases spanning the gap. The CDR3 is 19 amino acids. The CDR3: CATSDFPLKATTNTGELFF. CDR3 nucleotide sequence: TGTGCCACCAGTGATTTCCCTCTGAAGGCAACTACTAACACCGGGGAGCTGTTTTTT.

The rearrangement uses TRBV20-1 and TRBJ2-7; TRBD1 matches at 8 bases. Germline assignment: CDR1 DFQATT and CDR2 SNEGSKA (reference sequence). After removal of 3 bases from V and 6 bases from J, the junction contained 7 bases not matched to a gene. The CDR3 is made up of 13 amino acids. CDR3 nucleotide sequence: TGCAGTGCTAGTCTACAGGGGGAACGCGAGCAGTACTTC. Its translation is CSASLQGEREQYF.

The chain has TRBV18 and TRBJ2-7; D gene uncertain. Germline V gives CDR1 KGHSH, CDR2 LQKENI. This CDR3 region has 14 residues. Trimming took 2 bases from V and 2 from J, leaving 10 bases between them. Here the CDR3 reads CASSPAVFPYEQYF. In nucleotides, the CDR3 is TGTGCCAGCTCACCAGCTGTCTTTCCCTACGAGCAGTACTTC.

The rearrangement joins TRBV20-1 to TRBJ1-2, with 7 bases that match TRBD1. The CDR3 extends over 15 amino acids. The J segment lost 4 bases and the V segment lost 2 bases, leaving 10 bases of the junction unmatched. CDR1 and CDR2 (germline): DFQATT, SNEGSKA (reference sequence). The DNA for the CDR3 is TGCAGTGCTAGACGGGACAGAAGCTGGGGCTATGGCTACACCTTC. Translating gives CSARRDRSWGYGYTF.

CDR3 amino acids: CASSQDLSGGYTF. Here the CDR3 DNA reads TGTGCCAGCAGCCAAGATCTATCGGGCGGCTACACCTTC. The rearrangement links TRBV3-1 to TRBJ1-2; D gene unclear. The CDR3 runs 13 residues. Trimming cost V 0 bases and J 8 bases, with 10 bases left between them. Per germline, CDR1 LGHDT and CDR2 YNNKEL (reference sequence).

The chain recombines TRBV27 with TRBJ2-7; no clear D gene. V lost 2 bases, J lost 5 bases, and 13 bases lay in between. Germline CDR1 is MNHEY and CDR2 is SMNVEV (reference sequence). This CDR3 has 14 residues. The CDR3 coding sequence is TGTGCCAGCAGTTTAACCGGACCGACCCACGAGCAGTACTTC. This translates into CASSLTGPTHEQYF.

The chain recombines TRBV7-9 with TRBJ1-3; D is perhaps TRBD1 (5 bases). Per germline, CDR1 SEHNR and CDR2 FQNEAQ (reference sequence). The CDR3 has 15 residues. Trimming left V 2 bases short and J 2 bases short, with 10 bases between. This chain's CDR3 is CASSLIEGPGNTIYF. The CDR3 DNA follows: TGTGCCAGCAGCTTAATCGAGGGACCTGGAAACACCATATATTTT.

The V and J genes are TRBV4-1 and TRBJ1-5; the D gene is possibly TRBD1 (6 bases). From germline, CDR1 is MGHRA and CDR2 YSYEKL. V was trimmed by 3 bases and J by 1 base, leaving 10 bases between them. CDR3 length: 15 amino acids. As DNA, the CDR3 is TGCGCCAGCAGCCACCCTGGACAGAGCAATCAGCCCCAGCATTTT. This sequence encodes CASSHPGQSNQPQHF.

This chain joins TRBV29-1 and TRBJ2-1; 13 bases agree with TRBD2. CDR1 SQVTM and CDR2 ANQGSEA come from the germline V gene. Trimming cost V 0 bases and J 8 bases; bases outside gene matches: 13. The CDR3 covers 18 residues. The CDR3 DNA sequence: TGCAGCGTTGAAGAGCGGACTAGCGGGAGATTCCCGGGCTATGAGCAGTTCTTC. Protein: CSVEERTSGRFPGYEQFF.

The chain uses TRBV2 and TRBJ2-2; unclear D gene. CDR3 length: 12 amino acids. V lost 4 bases, J lost 7 bases, and 7 bases lay in between. CDR1 SNHLY and CDR2 FYNNEI come from the germline V gene. CDR3 bases: TGTGCCAGCAGTGGAAAGGGCGGGGAGCTGTTTTTT. It codes for CASSGKGGELFF. Supplemented by reference TRBV2 and TRBJ2-2, the full variable domain reads EPEVTQTPSHQVTQMGQEVILRCVPISNHLYFYWYRQILGQKVEFLVSFYNNEISEKSEIFDDQFSVERPDGSNFTLKIRSTKLEDSAMYFCASSGKGGELFFGEGSRLTVL.